The 22 T cell receptor beta chains in this list originate from one sample, sequenced in a study of OX40 agonist ivuxolimab in advanced cancers. The table came from immunoSEQ multiplex PCR; TCRdb's copy has only in-frame clones and leaves some out. The sample shows about 100,000 clones, 70% to 90% of them seen only once. The sample in question was CD4+ or CD8+ T cells sorted from blood, obtained in a trial of the OX40 agonist ivuxolimab. The receptors stem from an adult with an advanced solid tumor such as melanoma, head and neck, liver or kidney cancer.

The chain recombines TRBV19 with TRBJ2-1; TRBD2 might be the D (5 bases). Germline lookup yields CDR1 LNHDA and CDR2 SQIVND (reference sequence). CDR3 length: 14 amino acids. Between the trimmed V and J ends, which lost 4 bases and 4 bases, there was a span of 11 bases. CDR3 sequence (DNA): TGTGCCAGTAGTACCAACGGGGTATACAATGAGCAGTTCTTC. This gives the protein CASSTNGVYNEQFF.

This clone has a handful of counts. This chain joins TRBV5-1 and TRBJ2-3; 9 bases match TRBD1. The length of the CDR3 is 19 residues. Trimming removed 2 bases from V and 0 bases from J; junction bases left unmatched: 13. From germline, CDR1 is SGHRS and CDR2 YFSETQ. CDR3 region: CASSFRWGQGPTSTDTQYF. The CDR3 DNA reads as TGCGCCAGCAGCTTTCGTTGGGGACAGGGTCCTACTAGCACAGATACGCAGTATTTT.

This clone was seen just once. This chain links TRBV15 with TRBJ1-5; D remains ambiguous. Per germline, CDR1 LNHNV and CDR2 YYDKDF (reference sequence). There are 13 residues in the CDR3. V lost 2 bases and J lost 5, with 7 bases in between. The CDR3: CATSRSWDQPQHF. The CDR3 DNA is TGTGCCACCAGCAGATCCTGGGATCAGCCCCAGCATTTT.

The rearrangement links TRBV28 to TRBJ2-7; TRBD2 matches at 15 bases. CDR3 length: 14 amino acids. CDR1 and CDR2 (germline): MDHEN, SYDVKM. V shed 8 bases, J shed 4 bases, and the junction held 3 bases outside the gene matches. In DNA, the CDR3 is TGTGCCAGCCAAGGGACTAGCGGGAGGTACGAGCAGTACTTC. Residues: CASQGTSGRYEQYF.

The rearrangement uses TRBV5-4 and TRBJ1-1, with a weak D call TRBD1 (6 bases). The V end was cut by 5 bases, the J end by 1 base, with 9 bases between. The CDR3 contains 13 residues. Germline CDR1 SGHNT, CDR2 YYREEE (reference sequence). CDR3 sequence reads: CASSRTANTEAFF. The CDR3 region has the DNA TGTGCCAGCAGTCGGACAGCGAACACTGAAGCTTTCTTT.

The genes are TRBV19 and TRBJ2-3; 9 positions match TRBD2. This CDR3 contains 16 residues. Trimming cost V 1 base and J 2 bases; bases outside gene matches: 4. The germline gives CDR1 LNHDA, CDR2 SQIVND (reference sequence). In DNA, the CDR3 is TGTGCCAGTAGTATAGTGGGCGGGGGGGCCACAGATACGCAGTATTTT. Amino acids: CASSIVGGGATDTQYF.

The V gene is TRBV6-6, the J gene TRBJ2-7; D is possibly TRBD1 or TRBD2 (6 bases each). V lost 8 bases and J 2 bases, leaving 16 bases between the germline ends. CDR1 is MNHNY, CDR2 SVGAGI, per germline (reference sequence). CDR3 length: 14 amino acids. CDR3 nucleotide sequence: TGTGCCAGCTGGGGGGCGGACAATACCTACGAGCAGTACTTC. It translates to CASWGADNTYEQYF.

This rearrangement joins TRBV5-1 to TRBJ2-7; no definite D call. The CDR3 length is 15 residues. Deletions cut 0 bases from V and 1 base from J, with 11 bases between. The germline V gene encodes CDR1 SGHRS and CDR2 YFSETQ. CDR3 DNA sequence: TGCGCCAGCAGCTTGGCCAGGACGGAGTCCTACGAGCAGTACTTC. Its translation: CASSLARTESYEQYF.

The genes are TRBV27 and TRBJ1-2; D unclear. The CDR3 runs 14 residues. Trimming removed 4 bases from V and 4 bases from J, with 13 bases in between. CDR1 is MNHEY, CDR2 SMNVEV, per germline (reference sequence). In nucleotides, the CDR3 is TGTGCCAGCAGTTCTTCCGGACCTCTCTATGGCTACACCTTC. Its protein product is CASSSSGPLYGYTF.

This chain connects TRBV9 to TRBJ2-5; TRBD2 matches at 12 bases. Looked up from germline, CDR1 is SGDLS and CDR2 is YYNGEE. CDR3 length: 18 amino acids. Unmatched junction bases numbered 9, after V lost 1 base and J lost 2 bases. The CDR3, as DNA: TGTGCCAGCAGCGTATCAACTAGCGGGAGGCGATCACAAGAGACCCAGTACTTC. It is translated as CASSVSTSGRRSQETQYF.

This rearrangement joins TRBV7-2 to TRBJ2-5; D is possibly TRBD1 (6 bases). The CDR3 has 13 amino acids. Germline loops: CDR1 SGHTA, CDR2 FQGNSA. Trimming took off 7 bases at V and 1 base at J, with 10 bases between the two ends. The CDR3 protein is CASNNRAQETQYF. As DNA, the CDR3 is TGTGCCAGCAACAACAGGGCCCAAGAGACCCAGTACTTC.

The CDR3 nucleotides read TGTGCCAGCAGCTTAATAACAGATACGCAGTATTTT. It specifies CASSLITDTQYF. The chain is built from TRBV7-3 and TRBJ2-3; no reliable D call. The V end lost 1 base, the J end lost 3 bases, and 2 bases lay between the germline ends. The CDR3 loop spans 12 amino acids. Germline CDR1 reads SGHTA; CDR2 reads FQGTGA.

CDR3 nucleotides: TGTGCCTCACGGATCTCGGGCCGGACGCAGCCTGGAAACACCATATATTTT. Residues: CASRISGRTQPGNTIYF. The V and J genes are TRBV19 and TRBJ1-3; D gene ambiguous. CDR3 length: 17 amino acids. Germline CDR1 LNHDA, CDR2 SQIVND (reference sequence). Deletions cut 11 bases from V and 2 bases from J, with 25 bases between.

Details on this clone: Relative to the germline gene, one junction end is altered; a read error may explain this. The chain employs TRBV5-4 and TRBJ2-5, with D unresolved. The CDR3 runs 13 residues. From germline, CDR1 is SGHNT and CDR2 YYREEE (reference sequence). CDR3 in DNA: TGTGCCAGCAGCTTAGTTCAGCAAGGGACCCAGTACTTC. This translates into CASSLVQQGTQYF.

This clone has just a few counts. The CDR3 DNA sequence: TGTGCCAGCAGCGTAGGACAGGGTAGAGAAAAACTGTTTTTT. Translation gives CASSVGQGREKLFF. The chain couples TRBV9 to TRBJ1-4; 7 bases are shared with TRBD1. The CDR3 is 14 amino acids. Germline V gene lookup returns CDR1 SGDLS and CDR2 YYNGEE. The V gene end was trimmed by 0 bases and the J gene end by 8 bases; junction bases not matched to a gene: 4.

The chain recombines TRBV6-1 with TRBJ2-4; D possibly corresponds to TRBD1 (6 bases). V was cut by 4 bases and J by 6 bases, with 16 bases left in between. The germline gives CDR1 MNHNS, CDR2 SASEGT. The CDR3 has 15 residues. The CDR3 loop is CASSGMDSVSNIQYF. The DNA for the CDR3 is TGTGCCAGCAGTGGGATGGACAGTGTGTCAAACATTCAGTACTTC.

This clone was picked up one time. The rearrangement joins TRBV30 to TRBJ2-3; 11 nucleotides agree with TRBD2. Germline loops: CDR1 GTSNPN, CDR2 SVGIG (reference sequence). V lost 5 bases to trimming and J lost 2 bases; unmatched junction nucleotides: 6. This CDR3 is built from 15 residues. CDR3 bases: TGTGCCTGGGCCTTAGCGGGAGGGCCCACAGATACGCAGTATTTT. Protein: CAWALAGGPTDTQYF.

The rearrangement joins TRBV19 to TRBJ1-1; no definite D call. The CDR3 length is 15 residues. CDR1 LNHDA and CDR2 SQIVND come from the germline V gene (reference sequence). Trimming left V 3 bases short and J 1 base short, with 12 bases between. The CDR3 DNA follows: TGTGCCAGTAGTATTAGGGCAGCCCCGAACACTGAAGCTTTCTTT. This translates into CASSIRAAPNTEAFF.

This rearrangement joins TRBV19 to TRBJ2-7; the D gene could be TRBD1 or TRBD2 (5 bases each). V dropped 4 bases and J dropped 2 bases, with 12 bases sitting between them. This CDR3 has 14 amino acids. Per the germline V gene, CDR1 is LNHDA and CDR2 is SQIVND (reference sequence). CDR3 protein: CASSTGAGAYEQYF. The CDR3 nucleotides are TGTGCCAGTAGTACCGGGGCTGGCGCCTACGAGCAGTACTTC.

The CDR3 region is CASSAGLAGVAEQFF. The DNA of the CDR3 is TGTGCCAGCAGTGCGGGACTAGCGGGAGTCGCAGAGCAGTTCTTC. This chain uses TRBV2 with TRBJ2-1; 14 bases fit TRBD2. The V and J ends lost 4 bases and 10 bases, in that order; junction bases with no gene match: 6. This CDR3 region has 15 residues. The germline gives CDR1 SNHLY, CDR2 FYNNEI.

This chain links TRBV30 with TRBJ2-7, with D unresolved. The germline gives CDR1 GTSNPN, CDR2 SVGIG (reference sequence). With 3 bases removed from V and 4 bases from J, the gap between germline ends came to 10 bases. The CDR3 has 12 residues. The CDR3 protein is CAWRPNSYEQYF. CDR3 DNA: TGTGCCTGGAGGCCCAACTCGTACGAGCAGTACTTC.

V is TRBV6-1 and J is TRBJ1-2; unclear D gene. The CDR3 sequence is 14 residues long. CDR1 is MNHNS, CDR2 SASEGT, per germline. V lost 4 bases, J lost 7 bases, and 16 bases lay in between. CDR3 residues: CASSVSGLLGGYTF. DNA for the CDR3: TGTGCCAGCAGTGTATCGGGCCTTCTTGGTGGCTACACCTTC.